A selection of T cell receptor beta chains follows, all from one sample in a study of shared clonotypes between healthy human individuals. Generated by immunoSEQ multiplex PCR, the TCRdb table keeps only in-frame clones and is missing some. The data show approximately 2.5 million clones, 90% to 95% seen once. Source material: naive CD4+ T cells from PBMCs. Source of these receptors: a man aged 18 to 30 in good health. Some clones in this sample may be carry-over from other donors' samples. Both conserved end residues are part of each CDR3. Each record gives: CDR3 protein, J gene, V gene.

CDR3: CASSPRTGAGFREQFF
J: TRBJ2-1
V: TRBV2

CDR3: CASSSPRDPEAFF
J: TRBJ1-1
V: TRBV5-1

CDR3: CASSYSIRDRESGELFF
J: TRBJ2-2
V: TRBV6-7

CDR3: CASSSTGTANTGELFF
J: TRBJ2-2
V: TRBV5-1

CDR3: CASSWSPGELFF
J: TRBJ2-2
V: TRBV27

CDR3: CASSPYGTPYNEQFF
J: TRBJ2-1
V: TRBV7-9

CDR3: CASSLVLAGGRYNEQFF
J: TRBJ2-1
V: TRBV11-2

CDR3: CSVVRDPGDTQYF
J: TRBJ2-3
V: TRBV29-1

CDR3: CASSYQQVSYNEQFF
J: TRBJ2-1
V: TRBV6-5

CDR3: CASIMDSTGELFF
J: TRBJ2-2
V: TRBV2

CDR3: CASSSLAGVGTDTQYF
J: TRBJ2-3
V: TRBV6-5

CDR3: CASTIRGGNTGELFF
J: TRBJ2-2
V: TRBV7-8

CDR3: CATSGQQTYEQYF
J: TRBJ2-7
V: TRBV2

CDR3: CASTRTGGVYEQYF
J: TRBJ2-7
V: TRBV7-2

CDR3: CASSLGSGRYNEQFF
J: TRBJ2-1
V: TRBV11-2

CDR3: CASSTWGPMGNIQYF
J: TRBJ2-4
V: TRBV4-1

CDR3: CASSETTRGYTF
J: TRBJ1-2
V: TRBV28

CDR3: CASRIRLAVQETQYF
J: TRBJ2-5
V: TRBV6-1

CDR3: CASTARPGANTEAFF
J: TRBJ1-1
V: TRBV19

CDR3: CASSLEDRFRSGANVLTF
J: TRBJ2-6
V: TRBV13

CDR3: CASSLIPTRTSGGNEQFF
J: TRBJ2-1
V: TRBV9

CDR3: CASSAKTGQVIYEQYF
J: TRBJ2-7
V: TRBV9

CDR3: CASSPPGTDTQYF
J: TRBJ2-3
V: TRBV28

CDR3: CASSLAVGGRDYGYTF
J: TRBJ1-2
V: TRBV5-5

CDR3: CASSGALQETQYF
J: TRBJ2-5
V: TRBV9

CDR3: CASSPARHRGTYYHTEAFF
J: TRBJ1-1
V: TRBV23-1

CDR3: CASSYSDSNYGYTF
J: TRBJ1-2
V: TRBV6-6

CDR3: CASSLQGMTEQFF
J: TRBJ2-1
V: TRBV7-2

CDR3: CASSPLDFSNTEAFF
J: TRBJ1-1
V: TRBV27

CDR3: CASSSFPTGSPNEQFF
J: TRBJ2-1
V: TRBV9

CDR3: CASTFRGDTQYF
J: TRBJ2-3
V: TRBV7-9

CDR3: CASSFIRSEETQYF
J: TRBJ2-5
V: TRBV5-6

CDR3: CAWSGDRGRRSNEQYF
J: TRBJ2-7
V: TRBV30

CDR3: CAISELTSGGSYGYTF
J: TRBJ1-2
V: TRBV10-3

CDR3: CASSLEGHDYGYTF
J: TRBJ1-2
V: TRBV5-6

CDR3: CASSNRQGAGQPQHF
J: TRBJ1-5
V: TRBV6-6

CDR3: CASSTKREGLEQFF
J: TRBJ2-1
V: TRBV19

CDR3: CAWSRRGGNQPQHF
J: TRBJ1-5
V: TRBV30

CDR3: CASSIRLNTEAFF
J: TRBJ1-1
V: TRBV19

CDR3: CASTLGQGASGANVLTF
J: TRBJ2-6
V: TRBV19

CDR3: CASSLFGRAYNQPQHF
J: TRBJ1-5
V: TRBV28

CDR3: CASSFPGQGARELFF
J: TRBJ2-2
V: TRBV6-5

CDR3: CASSLGGTTFYNEQFF
J: TRBJ2-1
V: TRBV7-9

CDR3: CASSLRASQGEKLFF
J: TRBJ1-4
V: TRBV5-5

CDR3: CASSHAVNTEAFF
J: TRBJ1-1
V: TRBV18

CDR3: CASSRQLLQETQYF
J: TRBJ2-5
V: TRBV28

CDR3: CASSSPPSSTDTQYF
J: TRBJ2-3
V: TRBV7-2

CDR3: CATEALHGRHYGYTF
J: TRBJ1-2
V: TRBV6-5

CDR3: CAISQRTVDVNYGYTF
J: TRBJ1-2
V: TRBV10-3

CDR3: CASSLTGSGTGGSNEQFF
J: TRBJ2-1
V: TRBV7-3

CDR3: CASTGGQVYNEQFF
J: TRBJ2-1
V: TRBV2

CDR3: CASGGYNYEQYF
J: TRBJ2-7
V: TRBV6-1

CDR3: CASSTHSGRASYNEQFF
J: TRBJ2-1
V: TRBV5-1

CDR3: CASSRDRDDEQFF
J: TRBJ2-1
V: TRBV4-2

CDR3: CASSEALLGTGANEKLFF
J: TRBJ1-4
V: TRBV6-1

CDR3: CASSGYTEAFF
J: TRBJ1-1
V: TRBV2

CDR3: CASSQPREDLNQRQYF
J: TRBJ2-5
V: TRBV4-1

CDR3: CASSTGPGDTQYF
J: TRBJ2-3
V: TRBV5-1

CDR3: CASGLGDRDEQYF
J: TRBJ2-7
V: TRBV12-5

CDR3: CASSLAWLMDEQFF
J: TRBJ2-1
V: TRBV5-1